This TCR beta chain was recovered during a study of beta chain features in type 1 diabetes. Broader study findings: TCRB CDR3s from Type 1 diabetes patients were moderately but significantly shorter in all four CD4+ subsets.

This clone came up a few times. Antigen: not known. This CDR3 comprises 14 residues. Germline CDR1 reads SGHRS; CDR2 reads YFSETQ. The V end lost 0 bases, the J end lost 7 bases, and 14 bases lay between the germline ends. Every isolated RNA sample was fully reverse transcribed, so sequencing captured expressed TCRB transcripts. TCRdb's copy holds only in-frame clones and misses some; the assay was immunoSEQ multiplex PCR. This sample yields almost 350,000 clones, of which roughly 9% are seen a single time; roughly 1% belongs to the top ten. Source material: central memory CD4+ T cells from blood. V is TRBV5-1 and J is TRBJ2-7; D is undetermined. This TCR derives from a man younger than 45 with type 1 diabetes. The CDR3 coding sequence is TGCGCCAGCAGCTTGGATTACAGTCGAGGAGAGCAGTACTTC. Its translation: CASSLDYSRGEQYF.